Each of the 19 T cell receptor beta chains below was sequenced from the same sample in a study of cytomegalovirus exposure and HLA in healthy donors. The PCR used 60 Vbeta and 13 Jbeta primers. The repertoire was sequenced with immunoSEQ multiplex PCR; TCRdb's copy has only in-frame clones and lacks some. The sample shows 100,000 to 120,000 clones, under 90% of them seen only once. The sequenced sample was PBMCs. All receptors come from a young woman in good health and CMV-seronegative.

The chain joins TRBV5-6 to TRBJ1-6, with 9 bases aligning to TRBD1. Trimming cost V 2 bases and J 10 bases; bases outside gene matches: 4. The length of the CDR3 is 14 residues. Germline CDR1 and CDR2: SGHDT and YYEEEE. The CDR3 region is CASSFTGGSSPLHF. The CDR3 DNA reads as TGTGCCAGCAGCTTTACAGGGGGCTCGTCACCCCTCCACTTT.

The rearrangement links TRBV9 to TRBJ1-6; TRBD1 is a possible D gene (5 bases). The CDR3 has 16 amino acids. Trimming stripped 0 bases from V and 10 bases from J, with 17 bases between. Per germline, CDR1 SGDLS and CDR2 YYNGEE. The CDR3 sequence: CASSVGWMLGGSPLHF. The DNA for the CDR3 is TGTGCCAGCAGCGTAGGGTGGATGCTCGGGGGATCACCCCTCCACTTT.

The rearrangement uses TRBV1 and TRBJ2-7; the table calls TRBD1, which could not be checked here. TRBV1 is annotated as a pseudogene. The CDR3 loop spans 21 amino acids. The CDR3 coding sequence is TGCACCAGCAGCCAAGATATTAAAAGGGGTAAGATGGGACAGCGTCCCTACGAGCAGTACTTC. This encodes CTSSQDIKRGKMGQRPYEQYF.

The chain employs TRBV7-9 and TRBJ2-1; 8 positions agree with TRBD2. The ends lost 4 bases at V and 3 bases at J; junction bases unmatched: 8. The CDR3 runs 16 residues. Germline loops: CDR1 SEHNR, CDR2 FQNEAQ (reference sequence). This CDR3 is CASSSQRESNYNEQFF. The DNA for the CDR3 is TGTGCCAGCAGCTCTCAGCGGGAGAGTAACTACAATGAGCAGTTCTTC.

J is TRBJ1-6 and V is TRBV19; 8 nucleotides line up with TRBD1. V shed 8 bases and J 4 bases; nucleotides not matched to a gene: 7. CDR3 size: 15 residues. Germline-derived CDR1 and CDR2 are LNHDA and SQIVND (reference sequence). In nucleotides, the CDR3 is TGTGCCAGTGATGGACAGGGTCGTTATAATTCACCCCTCCACTTT. It encodes CASDGQGRYNSPLHF.

V gene TRBV6-1 combines with J gene TRBJ1-5, with 7 bases aligning to TRBD1. V lost 6 bases and J lost 6; bases outside the gene matches: 11. This CDR3 has 15 amino acids. Germline CDR1 is MNHNS and CDR2 is SASEGT. The CDR3 is CASRADRAATQPQHF. In DNA form, the CDR3 reads TGTGCCAGCAGAGCCGACAGGGCGGCGACTCAGCCCCAGCATTTT.

The chain carries TRBV7-9 and TRBJ1-3; 8 nucleotides agree with TRBD1. V was clipped by 1 base and J by 4 bases; unmatched bases: 0. This CDR3 has 14 residues. Germline V gives CDR1 SEHNR, CDR2 FQNEAQ (reference sequence). CDR3 amino acids: CASSLGQGGNTIYF. CDR3 sequence (DNA): TGTGCCAGCAGCTTAGGACAGGGGGGAAACACCATATATTTT.

The chain uses TRBV5-1 and TRBJ2-2, with 11 nucleotides matching TRBD2. Germline lookup yields CDR1 SGHRS and CDR2 YFSETQ. Trimming cost V 2 bases and J 5 bases; bases outside gene matches: 5. The CDR3 consists of 16 residues. Here the CDR3 DNA reads TGCGCCAGCAGCTTCGGTCTAGCGGGAGGAACCGGGGAGCTGTTTTTT. This encodes CASSFGLAGGTGELFF.

The V gene is TRBV4-1, the J gene TRBJ1-4, with TRBD1 identical over 9 bases. The CDR3 is 15 residues long. In germline, CDR1 is MGHRA, CDR2 YSYEKL. V trimming: 0 bases; J trimming: 5 bases; junction bases outside the gene matches: 1. DNA of the CDR3: TGCGCCAGCAGCCAAGAAGGGACAGGGAATGAAAAACTGTTTTTT. The encoded protein is CASSQEGTGNEKLFF.

The gene calls are TRBV27 and TRBJ2-1; tentative D call: TRBD2 (5 bases). Germline V gives CDR1 MNHEY, CDR2 SMNVEV (reference sequence). V shed 6 bases and J shed 2 bases, with 11 bases lying between them. CDR3 length: 14 residues. CDR3: CASRSFGAYNEQFF. The CDR3 DNA sequence: TGTGCCAGCAGATCCTTCGGGGCCTACAATGAGCAGTTCTTC.

The chain links TRBV2 to TRBJ1-2, with unresolved D. Germline V gene sequence: CDR1 SNHLY, CDR2 FYNNEI. Trimming pared 0 bases from V and 3 bases from J, leaving 11 bases between. The CDR3 has 15 residues. This CDR3 reads CASSEALGGYYGYTF. CDR3 DNA sequence: TGTGCCAGCAGTGAAGCGCTTGGCGGATACTATGGCTACACCTTC.

The genes are TRBV27 and TRBJ1-5; D uncertain. From germline, CDR1 is MNHEY and CDR2 SMNVEV (reference sequence). This CDR3 spans 14 amino acids. The V gene lost 7 bases and the J gene lost 2 bases, with 12 bases spanning the gap. In DNA, the CDR3 is TGTGCCAGCAACCCGTCCCGAGGCAATCAGCCCCAGCATTTT. Translated, it gives CASNPSRGNQPQHF.

The rearrangement uses TRBV6-5 and TRBJ1-1; D may be TRBD1 (5 bases). Germline-derived CDR1 and CDR2 are MNHEY and SVGAGI. Trimming removed 3 bases from V and 5 bases from J, with 13 bases in between. This CDR3 is 14 amino acids long. CDR3: CASSYQRRGTEAFF. CDR3 nucleotides: TGTGCCAGCAGTTATCAGAGGAGGGGAACTGAAGCTTTCTTT.

The chain uses TRBV7-2 and TRBJ2-3; 10 nucleotides match TRBD1. CDR1 and CDR2 (germline): SGHTA, FQGNSA. The CDR3 runs to 14 residues. V shed 5 bases and J 8 bases; nucleotides not matched to a gene: 7. CDR3: CASSPRQGASTQYF. CDR3 bases: TGTGCCAGCAGCCCGCGACAGGGGGCTAGTACGCAGTATTTT. The whole variable domain, filled in from reference TRBV7-2 and TRBJ2-3, reads GAGVSQSPSNKVTEKGKDVELRCDPISGHTALYWYRQSLGQGLEFLIYFQGNSAPDKSGLPSDRFSAERTGGSVSTLTIQRTQQEDSAVYLCASSPRQGASTQYFGPGTRLTVL.

This clone was seen once. This chain connects TRBV5-6 to TRBJ2-7; D not resolved. Germline V lookup: CDR1 SGHDT, CDR2 YYEEEE. CDR3 length: 13 amino acids. Trimming left V 6 bases short and J 6 bases short, with 16 bases between. In DNA, the CDR3 is TGTGCCAGCACCGCATCGATTCTAGGCGAGCAGTACTTC. Encoded protein: CASTASILGEQYF. The whole variable domain, remainder taken from reference TRBV5-6 and TRBJ2-7, is DAGVTQSPTHLIKTRGQQVTLRCSPKSGHDTVSWYQQALGQGPQFIFQYYEEEERQRGNFPDRFSGHQFPNYSSELNVNALLLGDSALYLCASTASILGEQYFGPGTRLTVT.

J is TRBJ1-1 and V is TRBV4-1; D not certain. This CDR3 has 13 amino acids. Germline V gene sequence: CDR1 MGHRA, CDR2 YSYEKL. The germline V and J ends were trimmed by 0 bases and 10 bases, with 12 bases remaining between them. CDR3: CASSQETSRRAFF. The CDR3 bases are TGCGCCAGCAGCCAAGAAACGTCACGTAGAGCTTTCTTT.

The chain combines TRBV19 with TRBJ2-1; D possibly corresponds to TRBD1 (5 bases). The CDR3 covers 13 residues. Germline CDR1 and CDR2: LNHDA and SQIVND (reference sequence). Deletions cut 9 bases from V and 8 bases from J, with 17 bases between. In DNA form, the CDR3 reads TGTGCCAGCTCAACCGACAGAGGCGATGAGCAGTTCTTC. This translates into CASSTDRGDEQFF.

This clone was seen a few times. The rearrangement links TRBV5-4 to TRBJ2-2, with TRBD2 matching 9 bases. Germline CDR1 reads SGHNT; CDR2 reads YYREEE (reference sequence). V shed 5 bases, J shed 7 bases, and the junction held 9 bases outside the gene matches. CDR3 size: 15 residues. As DNA, the CDR3 is TGTGCCAGCAGAAACCGGACTAGCGTGAACGGGGAGCTGTTTTTT. It encodes CASRNRTSVNGELFF. Together with reference TRBV5-4 and TRBJ2-2, the CDR3 gives the full variable domain: ETGVTQSPTHLIKTRGQQVTLRCSSQSGHNTVSWYQQALGQGPQFIFQYYREEENGRGNFPPRFSGLQFPNYSSELNVNALELDDSALYLCASRNRTSVNGELFFGEGSRLTVL.

This clone was seen only a few times. V and J are TRBV15 and TRBJ2-3; the match to TRBD2 covers 13 bases. The CDR3 loop spans 17 amino acids. CDR1 is LNHNV and CDR2 is YYDKDF in the germline V gene (reference sequence). V was clipped by 5 bases and J by 5 bases; unmatched bases: 10. This CDR3 reads CATSDRTSGRRVDTQYF. The DNA of the CDR3 is TGTGCCACCAGCGACAGGACTAGCGGGAGACGTGTAGATACGCAGTATTTT.